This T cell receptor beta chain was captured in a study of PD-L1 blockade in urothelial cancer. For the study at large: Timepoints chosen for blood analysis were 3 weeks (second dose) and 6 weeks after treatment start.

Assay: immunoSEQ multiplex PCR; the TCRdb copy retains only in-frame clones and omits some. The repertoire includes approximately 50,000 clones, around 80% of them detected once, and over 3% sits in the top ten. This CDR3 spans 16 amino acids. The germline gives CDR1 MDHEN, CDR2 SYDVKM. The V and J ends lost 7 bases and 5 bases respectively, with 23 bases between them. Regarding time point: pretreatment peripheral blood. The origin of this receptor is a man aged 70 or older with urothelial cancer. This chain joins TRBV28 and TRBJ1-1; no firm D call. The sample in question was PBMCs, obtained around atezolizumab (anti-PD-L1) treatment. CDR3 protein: CASTPTGIVAGTEAFF. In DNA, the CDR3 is TGTGCCAGCACTCCAACCGGAATAGTGGCGGGGACTGAAGCTTTCTTT.